This T cell receptor beta chain is from a study of blood T cell repertoires in COVID-19. Study as a whole: COVID-19 samples collected from the United States, Italy and Spain covered acute and convalescent phases. Sample material is recorded as cDNA or gDNA derived from T cells, B-cell-depleted T cells, or PBMCs.

Cohorts were determined from participant-reported clinical history. Per the study methods: Counts of nucleated cells, estimated from reference gene primer amplification, were obtained. TCRdb keeps only in-frame clones here, not all; method: immunoSEQ multiplex PCR. The D gene and trimming were derived from the DNA, and the V and J assignments and clone size from that table. Counted here are 150,000 to 200,000 clones, approximately 80% occurring once; the ten biggest clones make up over 9.5%. V lost 1 base to trimming and J lost 9 bases, with 10 bases between them. CDR1 and CDR2 from the germline V gene are SGHTA and FQGNSA. CDR3 length equals 13 residues.

This clonotype originated in a man aged 45 to 65 who had recovered from COVID-19. The sequenced sample consisted of PBMCs or T cells enriched from blood (not recorded which). This rearrangement joins TRBV7-2 to TRBJ1-3; unclear D gene. This CDR3 is CASSLDMLSTIYF. The CDR3 DNA reads TGTGCCAGCAGCTTAGATATGTTGAGCACCATATATTTT.